Given below is one T cell receptor beta chain in context. Antigen unknown. TCRdb redid the calling of the RT-PCR reads with MiXCR, one entry per CDR3 protein. This sample has about 700,000 distinct CDR3 sequences, with more than 15% found just once. V was trimmed by 3 bases and J by 6 bases, leaving 9 bases between them. The germline CDR1 and CDR2 sequences are SQVTM and ANQGSEA. CDR3 length equals 12 residues. This record comes from a study of response to subunit inactivated influenza vaccine. Study outcomes and limitations: That few new T cells are recruited by each seasonal influenza vaccination was the authors' suggestion.

The chain employs TRBV29-1 and TRBJ2-1; D gene unclear. This material consisted of PBMCs from blood, taken roughly 13 days after vaccination. This clonotype was obtained from a man over 45 who received an inactivated influenza vaccine. CDR3 sequence (DNA): TGCAGCGTTGAGTCGGCAGTCAATGAGCAGTTCTTC. Translating gives CSVESAVNEQFF.